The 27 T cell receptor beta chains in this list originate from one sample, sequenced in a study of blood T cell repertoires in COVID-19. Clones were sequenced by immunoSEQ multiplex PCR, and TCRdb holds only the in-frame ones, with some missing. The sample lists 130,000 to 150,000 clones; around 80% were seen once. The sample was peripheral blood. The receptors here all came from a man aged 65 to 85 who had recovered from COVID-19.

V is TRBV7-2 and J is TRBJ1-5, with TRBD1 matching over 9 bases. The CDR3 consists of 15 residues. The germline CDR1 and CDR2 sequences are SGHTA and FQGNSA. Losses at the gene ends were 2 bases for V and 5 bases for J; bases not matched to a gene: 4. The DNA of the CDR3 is TGTGCCAGCAGCTTACGACAGGGGGAGTATCAGCCCCAGCATTTT. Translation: CASSLRQGEYQPQHF.

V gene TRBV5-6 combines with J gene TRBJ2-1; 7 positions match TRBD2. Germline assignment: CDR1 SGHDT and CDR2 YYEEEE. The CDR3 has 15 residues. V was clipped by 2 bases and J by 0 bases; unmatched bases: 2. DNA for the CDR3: TGTGCCAGCAGCTTCCTAGCGGCCTCCTACAATGAGCAGTTCTTC. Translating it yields CASSFLAASYNEQFF.

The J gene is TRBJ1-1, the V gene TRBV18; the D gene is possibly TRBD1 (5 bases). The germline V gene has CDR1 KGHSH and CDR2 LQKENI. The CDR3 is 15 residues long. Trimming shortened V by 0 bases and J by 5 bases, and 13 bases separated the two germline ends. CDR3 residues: CASSPPEGRRTEAFF. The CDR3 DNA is TGTGCCAGCTCACCACCGGAGGGGCGGCGGACTGAAGCTTTCTTT.

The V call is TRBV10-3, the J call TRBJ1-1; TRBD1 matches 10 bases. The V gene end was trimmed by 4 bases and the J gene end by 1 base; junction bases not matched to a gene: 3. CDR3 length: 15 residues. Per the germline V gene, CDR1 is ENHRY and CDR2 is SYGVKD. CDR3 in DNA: TGTGCCATCAGTGGTGGACAGGGGGGGAACACTGAAGCTTTCTTT. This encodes CAISGGQGGNTEAFF.

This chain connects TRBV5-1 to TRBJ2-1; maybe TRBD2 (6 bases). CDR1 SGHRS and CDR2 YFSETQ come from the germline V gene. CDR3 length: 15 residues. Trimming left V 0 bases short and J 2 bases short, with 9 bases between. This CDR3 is CASSLVSGTYNEQFF. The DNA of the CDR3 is TGCGCCAGCAGCTTGGTTAGCGGCACCTACAATGAGCAGTTCTTC.

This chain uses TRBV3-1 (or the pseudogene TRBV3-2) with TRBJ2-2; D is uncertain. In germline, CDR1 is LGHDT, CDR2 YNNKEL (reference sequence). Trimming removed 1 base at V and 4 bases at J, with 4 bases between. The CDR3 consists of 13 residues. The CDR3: CASSQGSTGELFF. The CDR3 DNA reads TGTGCCAGCAGCCAAGGGAGCACCGGGGAGCTGTTTTTT.

This CDR3 reads CASSLGTSGSYEQYF. In DNA form, the CDR3 reads TGCGCCAGCAGCCTCGGGACTAGCGGGAGCTACGAGCAGTACTTC. The chain links TRBV4-1 to TRBJ2-7; 14 bases match TRBD2. CDR3 size: 15 residues. Losses at the gene ends were 4 bases for V and 3 bases for J; bases not matched to a gene: 2. Germline V gene lookup returns CDR1 MGHRA and CDR2 YSYEKL.

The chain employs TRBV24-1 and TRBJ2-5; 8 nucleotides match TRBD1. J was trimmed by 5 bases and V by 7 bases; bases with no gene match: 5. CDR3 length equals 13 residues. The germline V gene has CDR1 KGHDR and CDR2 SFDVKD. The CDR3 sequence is CATRDRAGETQYF. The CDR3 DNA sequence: TGTGCCACCAGGGACAGGGCTGGCGAGACCCAGTACTTC.

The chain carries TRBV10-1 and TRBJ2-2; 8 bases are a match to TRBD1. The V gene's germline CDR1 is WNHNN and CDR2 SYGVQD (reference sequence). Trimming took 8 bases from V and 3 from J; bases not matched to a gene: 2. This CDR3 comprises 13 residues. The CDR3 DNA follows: TGCGCCAGCGGACAGGGCGACACCGGGGAGCTGTTTTTT. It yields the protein CASGQGDTGELFF.

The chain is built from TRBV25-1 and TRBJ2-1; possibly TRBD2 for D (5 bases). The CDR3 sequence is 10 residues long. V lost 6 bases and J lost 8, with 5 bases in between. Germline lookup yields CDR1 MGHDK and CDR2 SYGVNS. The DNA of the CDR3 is TGTGCCAGCAGGAGGGATGAGCAGTTCTTC. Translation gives CASRRDEQFF.

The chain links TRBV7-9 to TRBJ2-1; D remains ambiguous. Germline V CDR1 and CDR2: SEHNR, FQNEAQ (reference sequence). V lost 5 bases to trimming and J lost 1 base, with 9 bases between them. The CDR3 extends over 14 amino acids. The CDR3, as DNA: TGTGCCAGCAGCGCCATTAGTTCCTACAATGAGCAGTTCTTC. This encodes CASSAISSYNEQFF.

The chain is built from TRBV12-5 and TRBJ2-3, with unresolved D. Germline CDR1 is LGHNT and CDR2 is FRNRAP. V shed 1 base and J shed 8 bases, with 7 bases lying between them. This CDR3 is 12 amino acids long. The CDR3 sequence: CASGLGPGTQYF. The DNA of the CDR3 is TGTGCTAGTGGTTTGGGACCGGGTACGCAGTATTTT.

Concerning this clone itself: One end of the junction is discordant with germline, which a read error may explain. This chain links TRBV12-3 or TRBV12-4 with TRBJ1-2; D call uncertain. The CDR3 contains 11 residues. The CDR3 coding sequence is TGTGCCAGCAGTTTATCCGTCGGGGTGGCCTTC. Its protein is CASSLSVGVAF.

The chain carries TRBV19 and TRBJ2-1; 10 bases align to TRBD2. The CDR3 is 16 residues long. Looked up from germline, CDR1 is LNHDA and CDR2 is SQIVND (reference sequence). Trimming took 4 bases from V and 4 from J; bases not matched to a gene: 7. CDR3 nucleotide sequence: TGTGCCAGTAGTAAGGCCGGGACTAGCGTATACAATGAGCAGTTCTTC. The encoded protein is CASSKAGTSVYNEQFF. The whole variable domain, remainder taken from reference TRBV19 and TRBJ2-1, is DGGITQSPKYLFRKEGQNVTLSCEQNLNHDAMYWYRQDPGQGLRLIYYSQIVNDFQKGDIAEGYSVSREKKESFPLTVTSAQKNPTAFYLCASSKAGTSVYNEQFFGPGTRLTVL.

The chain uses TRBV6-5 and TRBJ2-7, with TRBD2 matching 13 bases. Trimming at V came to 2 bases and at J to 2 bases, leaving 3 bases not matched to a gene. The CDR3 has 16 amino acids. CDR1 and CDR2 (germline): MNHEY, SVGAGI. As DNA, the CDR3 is TGTGCCAGCAGTTACGGGACTAGCGGGAACCCCTACGAGCAGTACTTC. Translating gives CASSYGTSGNPYEQYF.

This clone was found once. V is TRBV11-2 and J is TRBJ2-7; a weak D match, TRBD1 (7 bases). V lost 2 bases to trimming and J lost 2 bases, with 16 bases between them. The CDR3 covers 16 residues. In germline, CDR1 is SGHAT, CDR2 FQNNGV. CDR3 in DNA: TGTGCCAGCAGCTTATCGGGGGCCGGACAGGCCTACGAGCAGTACTTC. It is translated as CASSLSGAGQAYEQYF. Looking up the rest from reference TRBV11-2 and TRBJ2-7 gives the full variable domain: EAGVAQSPRYKIIEKRQSVAFWCNPISGHATLYWYQQILGQGPKLLIQFQNNGVVDDSQLPKDRFSAERLKGVDSTLKIQPAKLEDSAVYLCASSLSGAGQAYEQYFGPGTRLTVT.

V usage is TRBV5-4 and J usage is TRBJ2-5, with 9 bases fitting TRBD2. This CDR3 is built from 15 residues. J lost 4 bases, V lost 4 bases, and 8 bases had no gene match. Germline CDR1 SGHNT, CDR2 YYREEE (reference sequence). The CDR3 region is CASSDRREGLETQYF. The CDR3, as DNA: TGTGCCAGCAGCGATCGGCGGGAGGGCCTAGAGACCCAGTACTTC.

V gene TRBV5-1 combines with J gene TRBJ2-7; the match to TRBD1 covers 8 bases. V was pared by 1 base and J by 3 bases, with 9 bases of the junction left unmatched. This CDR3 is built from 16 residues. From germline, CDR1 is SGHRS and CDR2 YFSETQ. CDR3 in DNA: TGCGCCAGCAGCTTGCCACCTGAAACAGGGGGCTACGAGCAGTACTTC. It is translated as CASSLPPETGGYEQYF.

The CDR3 spells CASSQSQGDTMNEQYF. The CDR3 DNA reads TGCGCCAGCAGCCAGTCACAGGGAGACACGATGAACGAGCAGTACTTC. This chain links TRBV4-1 with TRBJ2-7; D is possibly TRBD1 (6 bases). Trimming removed 3 bases at V and 5 bases at J, with 20 bases between. The CDR3 has 16 residues. From germline, CDR1 is MGHRA and CDR2 YSYEKL.

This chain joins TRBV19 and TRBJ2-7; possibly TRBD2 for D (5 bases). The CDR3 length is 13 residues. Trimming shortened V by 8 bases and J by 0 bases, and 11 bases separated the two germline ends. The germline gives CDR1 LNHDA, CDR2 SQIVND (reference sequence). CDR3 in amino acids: CASGGLSSYEQYF. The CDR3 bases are TGTGCCAGTGGCGGACTTAGCTCCTACGAGCAGTACTTC.

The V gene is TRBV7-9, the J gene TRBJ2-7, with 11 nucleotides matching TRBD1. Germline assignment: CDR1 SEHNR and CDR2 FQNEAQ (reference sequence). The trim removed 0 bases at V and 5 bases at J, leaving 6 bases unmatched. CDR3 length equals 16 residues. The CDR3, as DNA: TGTGCCAGCAGCTTAGCTCGGACAGGGGGCTGGGACGAGCAGTACTTC. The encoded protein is CASSLARTGGWDEQYF.

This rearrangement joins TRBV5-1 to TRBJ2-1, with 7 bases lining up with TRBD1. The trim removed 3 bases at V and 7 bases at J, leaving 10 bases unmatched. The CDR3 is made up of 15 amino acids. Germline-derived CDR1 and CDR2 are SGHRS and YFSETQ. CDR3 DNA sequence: TGCGCCAGCAGCTGGACCGGGACAGTTATGAATGAGCAGTTCTTC. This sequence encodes CASSWTGTVMNEQFF. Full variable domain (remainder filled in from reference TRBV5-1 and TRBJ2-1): KAGVTQTPRYLIKTRGQQVTLSCSPISGHRSVSWYQQTPGQGLQFLFEYFSETQRNKGNFPGRFSGRQFSNSRSEMNVSTLELGDSALYLCASSWTGTVMNEQFFGPGTRLTVL.

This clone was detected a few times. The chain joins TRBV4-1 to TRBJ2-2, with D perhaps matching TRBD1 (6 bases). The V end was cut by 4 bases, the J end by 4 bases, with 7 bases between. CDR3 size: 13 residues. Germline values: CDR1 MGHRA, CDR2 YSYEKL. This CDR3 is CASSPGVTGELFF. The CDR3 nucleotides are TGCGCCAGCAGCCCAGGGGTCACCGGGGAGCTGTTTTTT.

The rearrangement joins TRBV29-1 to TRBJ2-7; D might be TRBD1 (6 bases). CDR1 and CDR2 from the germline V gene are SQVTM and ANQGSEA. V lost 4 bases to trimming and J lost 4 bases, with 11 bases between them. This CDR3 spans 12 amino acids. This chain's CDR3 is CSVVRDKYEQYF. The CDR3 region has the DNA TGCAGCGTTGTTAGGGACAAATACGAGCAGTACTTC.

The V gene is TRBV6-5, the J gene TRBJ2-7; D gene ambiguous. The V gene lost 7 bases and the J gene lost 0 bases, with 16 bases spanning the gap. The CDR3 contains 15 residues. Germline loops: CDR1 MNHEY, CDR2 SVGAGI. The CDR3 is CASTRVQTSSYEQYF. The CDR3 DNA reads TGTGCCAGCACCCGAGTACAGACAAGCTCCTACGAGCAGTACTTC.

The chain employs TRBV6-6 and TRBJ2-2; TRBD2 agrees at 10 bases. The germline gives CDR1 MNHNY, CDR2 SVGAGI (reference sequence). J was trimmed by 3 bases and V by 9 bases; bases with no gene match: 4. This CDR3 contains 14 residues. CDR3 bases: TGTGCCAGTGCCGGACTAGCGGACACCGGGGAGCTGTTTTTT. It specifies CASAGLADTGELFF.

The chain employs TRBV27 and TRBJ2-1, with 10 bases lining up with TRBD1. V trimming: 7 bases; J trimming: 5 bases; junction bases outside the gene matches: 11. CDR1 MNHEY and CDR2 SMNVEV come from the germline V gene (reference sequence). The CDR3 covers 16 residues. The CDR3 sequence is CASTPAPGQGNNEQFF. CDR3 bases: TGTGCCAGCACCCCGGCGCCGGGACAGGGGAACAATGAGCAGTTCTTC.